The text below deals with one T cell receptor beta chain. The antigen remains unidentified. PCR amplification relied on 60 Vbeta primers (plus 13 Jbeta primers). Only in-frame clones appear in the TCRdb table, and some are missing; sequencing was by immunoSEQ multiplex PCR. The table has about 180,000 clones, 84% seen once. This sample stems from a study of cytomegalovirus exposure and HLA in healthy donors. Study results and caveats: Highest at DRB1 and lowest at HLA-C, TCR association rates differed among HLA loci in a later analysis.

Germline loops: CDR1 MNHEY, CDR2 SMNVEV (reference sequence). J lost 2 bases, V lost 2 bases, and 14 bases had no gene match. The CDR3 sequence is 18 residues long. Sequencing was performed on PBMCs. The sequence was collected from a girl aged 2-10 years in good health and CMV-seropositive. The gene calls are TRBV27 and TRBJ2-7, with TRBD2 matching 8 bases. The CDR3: CASSLRLLGGGIAYEQYF. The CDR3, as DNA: TGTGCCAGCAGTTTACGTCTTTTGGGCGGGGGGATAGCCTACGAGCAGTACTTC.